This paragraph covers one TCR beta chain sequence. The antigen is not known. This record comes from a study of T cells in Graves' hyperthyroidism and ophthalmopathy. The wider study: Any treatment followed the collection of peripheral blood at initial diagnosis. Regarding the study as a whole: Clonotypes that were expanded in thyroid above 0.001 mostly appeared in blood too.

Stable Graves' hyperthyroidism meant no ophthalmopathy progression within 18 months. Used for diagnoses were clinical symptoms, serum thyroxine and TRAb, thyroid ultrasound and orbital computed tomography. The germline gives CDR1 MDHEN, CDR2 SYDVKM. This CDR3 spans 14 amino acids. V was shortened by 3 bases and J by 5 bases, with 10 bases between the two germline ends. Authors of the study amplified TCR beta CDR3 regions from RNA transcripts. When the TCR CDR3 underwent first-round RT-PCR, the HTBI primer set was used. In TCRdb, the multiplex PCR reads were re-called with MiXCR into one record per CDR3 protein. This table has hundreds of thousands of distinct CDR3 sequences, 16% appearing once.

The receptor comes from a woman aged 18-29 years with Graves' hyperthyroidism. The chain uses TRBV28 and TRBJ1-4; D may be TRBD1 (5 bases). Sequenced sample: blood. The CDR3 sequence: CASSFDDRNEKLFF. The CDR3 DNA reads TGTGCCAGCAGTTTCGACGACAGAAATGAAAAACTGTTTTTT.